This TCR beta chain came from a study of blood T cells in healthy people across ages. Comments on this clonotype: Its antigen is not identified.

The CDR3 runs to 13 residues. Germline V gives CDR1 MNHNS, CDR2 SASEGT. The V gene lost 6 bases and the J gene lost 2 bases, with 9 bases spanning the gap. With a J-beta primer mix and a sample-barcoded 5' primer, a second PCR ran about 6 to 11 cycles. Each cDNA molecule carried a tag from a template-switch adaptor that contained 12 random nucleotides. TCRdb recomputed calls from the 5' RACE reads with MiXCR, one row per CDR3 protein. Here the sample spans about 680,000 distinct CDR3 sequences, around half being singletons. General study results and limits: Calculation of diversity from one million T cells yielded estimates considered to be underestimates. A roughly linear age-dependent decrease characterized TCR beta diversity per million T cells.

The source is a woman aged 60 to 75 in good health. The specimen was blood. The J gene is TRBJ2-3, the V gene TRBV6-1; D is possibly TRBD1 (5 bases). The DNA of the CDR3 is TGTGCCAGCAGGACAGATTACACAGATACGCAGTATTTT. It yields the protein CASRTDYTDTQYF.